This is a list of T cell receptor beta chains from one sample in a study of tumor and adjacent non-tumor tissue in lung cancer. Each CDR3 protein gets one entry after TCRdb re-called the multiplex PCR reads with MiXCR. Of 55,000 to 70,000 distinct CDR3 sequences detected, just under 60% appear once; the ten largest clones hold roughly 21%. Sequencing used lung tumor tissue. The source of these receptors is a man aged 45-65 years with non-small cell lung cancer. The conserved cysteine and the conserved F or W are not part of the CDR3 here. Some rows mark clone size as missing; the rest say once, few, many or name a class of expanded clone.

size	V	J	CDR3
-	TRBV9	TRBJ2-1	ASSVVGVRF
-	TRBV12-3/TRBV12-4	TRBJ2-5	VSSFLLGCQGAQY
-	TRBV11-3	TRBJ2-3	ASTGGDTQC
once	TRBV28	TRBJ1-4	ASSSIQERSEKLL
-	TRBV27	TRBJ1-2	ASSLKPIRYGYT
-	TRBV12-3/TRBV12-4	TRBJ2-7	ASSSQGQGSNEQY
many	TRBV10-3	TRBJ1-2	AIKQVYGYT
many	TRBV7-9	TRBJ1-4	ATQGREKLF
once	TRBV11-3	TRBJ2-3	ASSGGTSGGYTDTQY
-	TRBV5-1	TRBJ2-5	ASSLDTGGETQY
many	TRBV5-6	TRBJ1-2	ASSTLTGINYGYT
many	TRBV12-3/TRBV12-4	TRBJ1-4	ASSFGGLEGKLF
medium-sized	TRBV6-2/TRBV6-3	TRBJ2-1	ASTPRASGDNEQF
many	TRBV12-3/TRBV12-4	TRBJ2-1	ASSLDRPNEQF
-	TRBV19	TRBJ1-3	ASRKTGSGSGNTIY
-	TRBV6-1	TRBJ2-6	VSSVYWTEVVLT
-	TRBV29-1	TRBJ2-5	SVPPGSQGGTQY
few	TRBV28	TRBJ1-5	ASSSPTGRADQPQH
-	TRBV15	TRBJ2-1	ATSTRARNEQF
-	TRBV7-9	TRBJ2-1	ASSRIKTSGNYNEQF
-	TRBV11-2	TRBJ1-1	ASSQAMKTEAF
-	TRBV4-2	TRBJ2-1	ASSQGGSSYNEQF
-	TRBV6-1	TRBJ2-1	ASSGGTGNNEQF
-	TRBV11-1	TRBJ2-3	ASGQGGADTQY
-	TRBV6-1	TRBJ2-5	ATTASKGETQY
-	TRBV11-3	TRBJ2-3	ASSVGTSGGYTDAQY
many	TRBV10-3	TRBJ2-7	AITTDRASYEQY
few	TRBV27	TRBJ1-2	ASSLGAGGLNGYT
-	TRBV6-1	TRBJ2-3	ASYRGAGAGTQY
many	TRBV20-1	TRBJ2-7	SASRQDLEQY
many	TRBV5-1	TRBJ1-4	ATRRDGEKLF
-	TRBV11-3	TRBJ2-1	ASSLAVQAVSVQF
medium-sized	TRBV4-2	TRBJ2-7	ASSQDELPSTYEQY
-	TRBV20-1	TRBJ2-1	STQISVGLAGNEQF
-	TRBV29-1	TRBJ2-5	SVGTSGKPHETQY
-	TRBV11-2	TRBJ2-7	ANSLDKGGYEQY
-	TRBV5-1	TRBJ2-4	ASDPDGSLGNIQY
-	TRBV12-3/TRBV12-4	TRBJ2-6	ASRIEGNDGADILT
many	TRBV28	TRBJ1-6	ASSLSDRPNSPLH
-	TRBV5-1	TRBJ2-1	ASSLVLAGAGGEQF
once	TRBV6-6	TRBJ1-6	ASSYGEMSSYNSPLH
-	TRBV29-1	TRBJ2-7	GVAVQLGTYEQY
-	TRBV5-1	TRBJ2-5	ANRRAVQETQY